Following are 30 T cell receptor beta chains from one sample sequenced in a study of T cell responses to AZD1222 COVID-19 vaccine. Profiling relied on immunoSEQ multiplex PCR, and the TCRdb table lists in-frame clones only, not all of them. The top ten clones hold about 7.2% of a sample with approximately 180,000 clones, roughly 88% of them seen once. This sample comprised peripheral blood, obtained on day 0 of AZD1222 vaccination. The receptors were gathered from an adult in good health.

The V gene is TRBV7-9, the J gene TRBJ2-2, with unresolved D. Between the trimmed V and J ends, which lost 5 bases and 3 bases, there was a span of 4 bases. CDR3 length: 12 residues. Germline V gene sequence: CDR1 SEHNR, CDR2 FQNEAQ (reference sequence). The CDR3 nucleotides are TGTGCCAGCAGCCGGGACACCGGGGAGCTGTTTTTT. It encodes CASSRDTGELFF.

The rearrangement joins TRBV6-1 to TRBJ2-7, with 8 bases that match TRBD1. This CDR3 contains 14 residues. J gave up 4 bases and V 2 bases, and 4 bases lay outside the gene matches. Germline V lookup: CDR1 MNHNS, CDR2 SASEGT. CDR3 bases: TGTGCCAGCAGTGAACGTGGACAGGGTTACGAGCAGTACTTC. It encodes CASSERGQGYEQYF.

The chain recombines TRBV2 with TRBJ2-7; 8 positions match TRBD1. CDR3 size: 13 residues. CDR1 and CDR2 (germline): SNHLY, FYNNEI. Trimming took 6 bases from V and 2 from J; bases not matched to a gene: 3. The CDR3 coding sequence is TGTGCCAGCAGCGGGGACAGGACCTACGAGCAGTACTTC. It translates to CASSGDRTYEQYF. Variable domain in full (rest from reference TRBV2 and TRBJ2-7): EPEVTQTPSHQVTQMGQEVILRCVPISNHLYFYWYRQILGQKVEFLVSFYNNEISEKSEIFDDQFSVERPDGSNFTLKIRSTKLEDSAMYFCASSGDRTYEQYFGPGTRLTVT.

The chain recombines TRBV7-2 with TRBJ2-5; tentatively, D is TRBD1 (6 bases). The CDR3 extends over 13 amino acids. Germline values: CDR1 SGHTA, CDR2 FQGNSA. V lost 4 bases and J lost 5, with 11 bases in between. CDR3 residues: CASSSTGYETQYF. The DNA of the CDR3 is TGTGCCAGCAGCTCCACAGGGTACGAGACCCAGTACTTC.

V and J are TRBV25-1 and TRBJ2-1; weak D call: TRBD1 (6 bases). Germline CDR1 MGHDK, CDR2 SYGVNS. The germline V and J ends were trimmed by 6 bases and 1 base, with 7 bases remaining between them. This CDR3 region has 13 residues. The CDR3 DNA reads TGTGCCAGCAGGGACAGATCCTACAATGAGCAGTTCTTC. This sequence encodes CASRDRSYNEQFF.

The chain links TRBV5-1 to TRBJ1-2; D unresolved. CDR3 length: 18 amino acids. Germline CDR1 is SGHRS and CDR2 is YFSETQ. V lost 4 bases, J lost 0 bases, and 22 bases lay in between. CDR3 bases: TGCGCCAGCAGCGGACTTGGCAGCTTTGATTTCCCTAACTATGGCTACACCTTC. Encoded protein: CASSGLGSFDFPNYGYTF.

The chain couples TRBV15 to TRBJ2-1, with D perhaps TRBD2 (7 bases). Germline CDR1 is LNHNV and CDR2 is YYDKDF (reference sequence). Trimming took off 4 bases at V and 4 bases at J, with 17 bases between the two ends. The CDR3 length is 16 residues. The CDR3 protein is CATSKMRGLEYNEQFF. CDR3 DNA: TGTGCCACCAGCAAAATGCGGGGGCTGGAGTACAATGAGCAGTTCTTC.

The chain employs TRBV19 and TRBJ2-7, with 10 positions matching TRBD2. Unmatched junction bases numbered 5, after V lost 6 bases and J lost 3 bases. Per germline, CDR1 LNHDA and CDR2 SQIVND (reference sequence). CDR3 length: 14 residues. The CDR3 protein is CASSTSGVGYEQYF. In nucleotides, the CDR3 is TGTGCCAGTAGCACTAGCGGGGTCGGCTACGAGCAGTACTTC.

The chain uses TRBV29-1 and TRBJ1-1, with 8 bases identical to TRBD1. The germline gives CDR1 SQVTM, CDR2 ANQGSEA. The ends lost 4 bases at V and 6 bases at J; junction bases unmatched: 7. This CDR3 contains 13 residues. CDR3 sequence: CSVVTGERPEAFF. For the CDR3, the DNA is TGCAGCGTTGTGACAGGGGAAAGACCTGAAGCTTTCTTT.

The CDR3 is CASSVEGISGNTIYF. The CDR3 DNA sequence: TGTGCCAGCAGCGTAGAGGGGATCTCTGGAAACACCATATATTTT. The rearrangement joins TRBV9 to TRBJ1-3; maybe TRBD1 (5 bases). V lost 0 bases to trimming and J lost 0 bases, with 7 bases between them. Per the germline V gene, CDR1 is SGDLS and CDR2 is YYNGEE. The CDR3 spans 15 residues.

This clone appeared once. The genes are TRBV7-9 and TRBJ1-1, with unresolved D. Trimming pared 1 base from V and 0 bases from J, leaving 18 bases between. The CDR3 consists of 18 residues. Germline V gene lookup returns CDR1 SEHNR and CDR2 FQNEAQ (reference sequence). The CDR3 region has the DNA TGTGCCAGCAGCTTAGGTGGAACAGCGGACTACATGAACACTGAAGCTTTCTTT. Protein: CASSLGGTADYMNTEAFF.

The chain joins TRBV12-3 or TRBV12-4 to TRBJ1-2, with a weak D call TRBD1 (5 bases). Trimming took off 1 base at V and 10 bases at J, with 13 bases between the two ends. CDR3 length equals 13 residues. CDR3 nucleotides: TGTGCCAGCAGTTTAGGAACCGGGGGTTTCTACACCTTC. Its translation is CASSLGTGGFYTF.

The genes are TRBV7-8 and TRBJ2-7; 7 bases fit TRBD1. The V segment lost 2 bases and the J segment 0 bases; nucleotides outside the gene matches: 4. Per the germline V gene, CDR1 is SGHVS and CDR2 is FQNEAQ. This CDR3 has 15 residues. The CDR3 DNA follows: TGTGCCAGCAGCTTAAGGCAGGGGGTCTCCTACGAGCAGTACTTC. Amino acids: CASSLRQGVSYEQYF.

V usage is TRBV7-8 and J usage is TRBJ1-1, with TRBD1 matching 9 bases. V lost 5 bases to trimming and J lost 2 bases; unmatched junction nucleotides: 9. The V gene's germline CDR1 is SGHVS and CDR2 FQNEAQ. CDR3 length: 16 residues. The CDR3 DNA reads as TGTGCCAGCAGCGTGAAGGGGACAGGGCTAAACACTGAAGCTTTCTTT. This sequence encodes CASSVKGTGLNTEAFF.

The chain uses TRBV6-7 and TRBJ2-5; a possible D gene is TRBD2 (6 bases). TRBV6-7 is known as an ORF, though its function is uncertain. The V end lost 5 bases, the J end lost 4 bases, and 17 bases lay between the germline ends. The CDR3 runs to 15 residues. CDR3 in DNA: TGTGCCAGCAGTACCGGACGGGGGTCCGTAGAGACCCAGTACTTC. Protein product: CASSTGRGSVETQYF.

The rearrangement joins TRBV7-3 to TRBJ2-4, with unresolved D. CDR1 and CDR2 from the germline V gene are SGHTA and FQGTGA. This CDR3 is built from 13 residues. V gave up 3 bases and J gave up 9 bases, with 12 bases separating them. The CDR3 region is CASSFQQNAIQYF. In DNA, the CDR3 is TGTGCCAGCAGCTTTCAACAGAACGCCATTCAGTACTTC.

V is TRBV30 and J is TRBJ1-6; D gene ambiguous. Germline loops: CDR1 GTSNPN, CDR2 SVGIG (reference sequence). CDR3 length equals 14 residues. V gave up 1 base and J gave up 8 bases, with 12 bases separating them. The CDR3 sequence: CAWSEARADSPLHF. The CDR3 coding sequence is TGTGCCTGGAGTGAAGCCCGGGCTGATTCACCCCTCCACTTT.

The chain employs TRBV6-5 and TRBJ1-5, with D hard to call. Deletions cut 6 bases from V and 0 bases from J, with 12 bases between. Germline values: CDR1 MNHEY, CDR2 SVGAGI. This CDR3 is built from 15 residues. CDR3 loop: CASSTGRYSNQPQHF. The CDR3, as DNA: TGTGCCAGCAGCACCGGGCGGTATAGCAATCAGCCCCAGCATTTT.

The chain uses TRBV3-1 (or the pseudogene TRBV3-2) and TRBJ2-2, with D tentatively TRBD1 (7 bases). The CDR3 has 21 amino acids. V was shortened by 4 bases and J by 7 bases, with 34 bases between the two germline ends. Germline CDR1 is LGHDT and CDR2 is YNNKEL (reference sequence). CDR3 protein: CASSPDFFPSLRGPGGGELFF. CDR3 nucleotide sequence: TGTGCCAGCAGCCCAGACTTTTTTCCCTCCTTGCGGGGCCCAGGGGGCGGGGAGCTGTTTTTT.

V is TRBV5-4 and J is TRBJ1-5, with D perhaps matching TRBD1 (5 bases). V lost 1 base and J 5 bases, leaving 7 bases between the germline ends. This CDR3 contains 13 residues. Per germline, CDR1 SGHNT and CDR2 YYREEE (reference sequence). CDR3 sequence reads: CASSLQGDQPQHF. The CDR3 DNA reads TGTGCCAGCAGCTTGCAGGGAGATCAGCCCCAGCATTTT.

V is TRBV5-1 and J is TRBJ2-1; D is undetermined. CDR3 length: 13 residues. Germline-derived CDR1 and CDR2 are SGHRS and YFSETQ. Trimming took off 0 bases at V and 5 bases at J, with 6 bases between the two ends. CDR3 protein: CASSLAQNNEQFF. DNA of the CDR3: TGCGCCAGCAGCTTGGCTCAAAACAATGAGCAGTTCTTC.

This rearrangement joins TRBV28 to TRBJ2-2, with D unresolved. Trimming cost V 5 bases and J 0 bases, with 1 base left between them. This CDR3 is 12 amino acids long. In germline, CDR1 is MDHEN, CDR2 SYDVKM. The CDR3 DNA is TGTGCCAGCAGTGCGAACACCGGGGAGCTGTTTTTT. Protein product: CASSANTGELFF.

This clone was counted a single time. CDR3 sequence (DNA): TGTGCCAGCTCCCCGCCCGGGCGCGGCTACACCTTC. Translation gives CASSPPGRGYTF. The chain is built from TRBV5-6 and TRBJ1-2; the D is unclear. V was shortened by 7 bases and J by 8 bases, with 15 bases between the two germline ends. This CDR3 has 12 residues. CDR1 is SGHDT and CDR2 is YYEEEE in the germline V gene.

This chain links TRBV5-1 with TRBJ1-3; possible D gene TRBD1, 6 bases. This CDR3 contains 15 residues. Germline values: CDR1 SGHRS, CDR2 YFSETQ. V lost 4 bases and J 2 bases, leaving 13 bases between the germline ends. The CDR3 region is CASSAARGTGNTIYF. The CDR3 DNA sequence: TGCGCCAGCAGCGCGGCCAGGGGAACTGGAAACACCATATATTTT.

The chain is built from TRBV6-5 and TRBJ2-7, with a tentative D call TRBD1 (5 bases). The CDR3 sequence is 14 residues long. V lost 2 bases and J lost 0, with 8 bases in between. Germline V gives CDR1 MNHEY, CDR2 SVGAGI. CDR3 coding DNA: TGTGCCAGCAGTTACGAGACAGCCTCCTACGAGCAGTACTTC. Amino acid sequence: CASSYETASYEQYF.

This clone was seen repeatedly, ten times or more. In the same sample, other DNA sequences code for this CDR3. This rearrangement joins TRBV5-1 to TRBJ1-5; tentative D call: TRBD1 (6 bases). The CDR3 runs to 15 residues. The germline V gene has CDR1 SGHRS and CDR2 YFSETQ. Between the trimmed V and J ends, which lost 2 bases and 4 bases, there was a span of 13 bases. As DNA, the CDR3 is TGCGCCAGCAGCTTAGATGGACAGCCAAATCAGCCCCAGCATTTT. This sequence encodes CASSLDGQPNQPQHF.

The chain carries TRBV11-1 and TRBJ1-2, with 7 bases that match TRBD1. The CDR3 extends over 15 amino acids. The germline V gene has CDR1 SGHAT and CDR2 FQDESV (reference sequence). V shed 3 bases and J 1 base; nucleotides not matched to a gene: 5. CDR3 amino acids: CASSLTGTVNYGYTF. In DNA, the CDR3 is TGTGCCAGCAGCTTGACCGGGACAGTTAACTATGGCTACACCTTC.

The chain recombines TRBV21-1 with TRBJ2-7; TRBD1 is the table's D call and was not checked against the DNA. TRBV21-1 is recorded as a pseudogene. CDR3 length: 15 amino acids. The CDR3 DNA follows: TGTGCCAGCAGCAAATCAAACAGGGGCATCTACGAGCAGTACTTC. Translation: CASSKSNRGIYEQYF.

The V gene is TRBV7-3, the J gene TRBJ2-3; TRBD1 matches at 7 bases. Germline V lookup: CDR1 SGHTA, CDR2 FQGTGA. The CDR3 consists of 13 residues. The ends lost 5 bases at V and 5 bases at J; junction bases unmatched: 4. The DNA for the CDR3 is TGTGCCAGCAGCGATGACAGGGTAGATACGCAGTATTTT. As protein: CASSDDRVDTQYF.

The J gene is TRBJ2-1, the V gene TRBV7-3; the match to TRBD2 covers 8 bases. CDR1 is SGHTA and CDR2 is FQGTGA in the germline V gene. V lost 5 bases, J lost 0 bases, and 0 bases stayed unmatched. The CDR3 has 14 residues. CDR3 sequence (DNA): TGTGCCAGCAGCCTAGCGGGCTCCTACAATGAGCAGTTCTTC. Its translation is CASSLAGSYNEQFF.